This is a list of T cell receptor beta chains from one sample in a study of molecular identifiers for immune sequencing clone quantification. One entry per CDR3 protein, called by TCRdb with MiXCR from the PCR reads. The sample records approximately 60,000 distinct CDR3 sequences, under 20% being singletons. Sequences were obtained from naive CD8+ T cells from blood, with Jurkat cell RNA spiked in. These receptor sequences come from a human donor in good health. Some libraries in this study had Jurkat cell RNA spiked in. CDR3s include the opening cysteine and the closing phenylalanine or tryptophan. The D gene is left open where the match is weak. Not all rows give a size; the values are once, few, many and, for expanded clones, a class.

clone_size j_call v_call d_call cdr3_nt cdr3_aa
. TRBJ2-7 TRBV5-3 . TGTGCCAGCAGCCTCCGGGGGGGACAGGGAACCTACGAGCAGTACTTC CASSLRGGQGTYEQYF
few TRBJ2-1 TRBV7-2 . TGTGCCAGCAGCGCTAGGGCCAGGGGCGGTGAGCAGTTCTTC CASSARARGGEQFF
many TRBJ2-7 TRBV29-1 TRBD1 TGCATCTGGAGTCGAGACAGGGGAAGATACGAGCAGTACTTC CIWSRDRGRYEQYF
. TRBJ1-2 TRBV20-1 . TGCAGTGCTAGTTTTACGGGGATGATGGGGGCGCGGGGCTACACCTTC CSASFTGMMGARGYTF
many TRBJ2-4 TRBV6-6 . TGTGCCAGCAGTTACACCGCCATTCAGTACTTC CASSYTAIQYF
many TRBJ2-3 TRBV27 . TGTGCCAGCAGCCTCAGGACGCCGGGTACGCAGTATTTT CASSLRTPGTQYF
few TRBJ2-1 TRBV5-5 . TGTGCCAGCAGCTTTACACGGGACTTTGCCTACAATGAGCAGTTCTTC CASSFTRDFAYNEQFF
. TRBJ2-1 TRBV27 TRBD1 TGTGCCAGCAGTTTATGGACAGGGGCCTCCTACAATGAGCAGTTCTTC CASSLWTGASYNEQFF
many TRBJ2-7 TRBV4-3 . TGCGCCAGCAGCCTTAGACTAGAAGCCTACGAGCAGTACTTC CASSLRLEAYEQYF
many TRBJ2-1 TRBV7-2 TRBD2 TGTGCCAGCAGCTTACATCTTACGGAGCGGGGAAACTACAATGAGCAGTTCTTC CASSLHLTERGNYNEQFF
once TRBJ2-1 TRBV28 . TGTGCCAGCAGCCCGGACAGTCCTTACAATGAGCAGTTCTTC CASSPDSPYNEQFF
many TRBJ1-6 TRBV7-2 TRBD1 TGTGCCAGCAGCCCAAGACAGGGGGACATTTATAATTCACCCCTCCACTTT CASSPRQGDIYNSPLHF
many TRBJ2-7 TRBV5-1 . TGCGCCAGCAGATCTACAGGGTCCCCCTCCTACGAGCAGTACTTC CASRSTGSPSYEQYF
. TRBJ2-7 TRBV5-1 TRBD2 TGCGCCAGCAGCCCGGGACTAGCGGGAGCAAACGTGCAGTACTTC CASSPGLAGANVQYF
. TRBJ1-2 TRBV7-2 . TGTGCCAGCAGCTTAGATCCGGTAGGGGAACAATTCTATGGCTACACCTTC CASSLDPVGEQFYGYTF
many TRBJ2-7 TRBV9 TRBD1 TGTGCCAGCAGCTTCGGACAGGCCAGGGGGGAGCAGTACTTC CASSFGQARGEQYF
many TRBJ2-1 TRBV7-9 . TGTGCCAGCAGCTTAGCGGACAATGAGCAGTTCTTC CASSLADNEQFF
. TRBJ2-3 TRBV27 TRBD2 TGTGCCAGCAGTCGTGGGACTAGCGGGAGTGTGCAGTATTTT CASSRGTSGSVQYF
many TRBJ2-2 TRBV12-3/TRBV12-4 . TGTGCCAGCACCTTCTTTTGGCGGGAAGAAGACACCGGGGAGCTGTTTTTT CASTFFWREEDTGELFF
many TRBJ1-5 TRBV28 . TGTGCCAGCAGCTCCACCGGGATCAGTAATCAGCCCCAGCATTTT CASSSTGISNQPQHF
many TRBJ2-5 TRBV7-9 . TGTGCCAGCAGCTCCCGACGGGAGCAGGTTGAGACCCAGTACTTC CASSSRREQVETQYF
many TRBJ2-5 TRBV5-1 TRBD1 TGCGCCAGCAGCTTGGTTAAAACCGGGACAGGGGACCAAGAGACCCAGTACTTC CASSLVKTGTGDQETQYF
many TRBJ2-1 TRBV19 . TGTGCCACCCTACCCCTGGGCGCCTCCTACAATGAGCAGTTCTTC CATLPLGASYNEQFF
many TRBJ2-2 TRBV4-3 TRBD1 TGCGCCAGCAGCCAGGACAGGGTGAACACCGGGGAGCTGTTTTTT CASSQDRVNTGELFF
many TRBJ1-1 TRBV5-6 . TGTGCCAGCAGCCCCAGGGTAAATCTTGGCACTGAAGCTTTCTTT CASSPRVNLGTEAFF
many TRBJ2-3 TRBV11-2 . TGTGCCAGCAGCCCCTCCTTCGGACAGAGCACAGATACGCAGTATTTT CASSPSFGQSTDTQYF
. TRBJ2-3 TRBV7-6 . TGTGCCAGCAGCCGCATTAGGGTAGATACGCAGTATTTT CASSRIRVDTQYF
. TRBJ2-6 TRBV11-1 TRBD2 TGTGCCAGCAGCGCCACTAGCGGGAGAAGCTCTGGGGCCAACGTCCTGACTTTC CASSATSGRSSGANVLTF
many TRBJ1-1 TRBV7-2 . TGTGCCAGCAGCTTCGTTACTATGAACACTGAAGCTTTCTTT CASSFVTMNTEAFF
many TRBJ2-3 TRBV20-1 . TGCAGTGCTAGAGATCAGGGGGACTACTTCACAGATACGCAGTATTTT CSARDQGDYFTDTQYF
. TRBJ2-1 TRBV29-1 . TGCAGCGTTTGGGGACTTACCTACAATGAGCAGTTCTTC CSVWGLTYNEQFF
. TRBJ2-3 TRBV3-1 TRBD2 TGTGCCAGCAGCTACGGGGGAGCGGGAGTGTTAGATACGCAGTATTTT CASSYGGAGVLDTQYF
many TRBJ2-3 TRBV7-9 TRBD2 TGTGCCAGCAGCACAATAGCGGGAGAGTCCCAAGATACGCAGTATTTT CASSTIAGESQDTQYF
few TRBJ2-5 TRBV12-3/TRBV12-4 TRBD1 TGTGCCAGCAGTCAACCGGGACAGGGGAAAGAGACCCAGTACTTC CASSQPGQGKETQYF
once TRBJ1-5 TRBV19 . TGTGCCAGTAGTATGGCAGTCGTCTCTAGCAATCAGCCCCAGCATTTT CASSMAVVSSNQPQHF
many TRBJ2-4 TRBV7-9 . TGTGCCAGCAGCCAAATTTGGGAAATAGCCAAAAACATTCAGTACTTC CASSQIWEIAKNIQYF
many TRBJ1-5 TRBV19 . TGTGCCAGCCGAGGTTGGCGGGGGCAGGGGAATCAGCCCCAGCATTTT CASRGWRGQGNQPQHF
many TRBJ1-5 TRBV7-9 . TGTGCCAGCAGCTCGGGCCTACCAACCCAGCCCCAGCATTTT CASSSGLPTQPQHF
many TRBJ2-2 TRBV14 . TGTGCCAGCAGCCAAGAATGGAGGCGCACCGGGGAGCTGTTTTTT CASSQEWRRTGELFF
many TRBJ2-7 TRBV27 TRBD1 TGTGCCAGCAGAGGGACAGGGGGACCCTACGAGCAGTACTTC CASRGTGGPYEQYF
many TRBJ2-7 TRBV5-1 TRBD2 TGCGCCAGCCGACCGACTAGCGGGGCCCCCTACGAGCAGTACTTC CASRPTSGAPYEQYF